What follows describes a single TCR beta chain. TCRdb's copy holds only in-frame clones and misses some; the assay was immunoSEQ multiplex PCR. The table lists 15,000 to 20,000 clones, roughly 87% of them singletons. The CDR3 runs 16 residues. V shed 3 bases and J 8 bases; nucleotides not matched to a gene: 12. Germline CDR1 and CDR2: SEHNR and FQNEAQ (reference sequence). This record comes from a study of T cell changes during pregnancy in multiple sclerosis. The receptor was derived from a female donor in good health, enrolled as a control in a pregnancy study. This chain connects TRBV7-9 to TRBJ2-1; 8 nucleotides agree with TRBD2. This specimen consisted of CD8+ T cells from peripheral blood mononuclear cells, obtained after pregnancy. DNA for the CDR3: TGTGCCAGCAGCTTGGTATCCGGGAGGGCCTCAGATGAGCAGTTCTTC. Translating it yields CASSLVSGRASDEQFF.